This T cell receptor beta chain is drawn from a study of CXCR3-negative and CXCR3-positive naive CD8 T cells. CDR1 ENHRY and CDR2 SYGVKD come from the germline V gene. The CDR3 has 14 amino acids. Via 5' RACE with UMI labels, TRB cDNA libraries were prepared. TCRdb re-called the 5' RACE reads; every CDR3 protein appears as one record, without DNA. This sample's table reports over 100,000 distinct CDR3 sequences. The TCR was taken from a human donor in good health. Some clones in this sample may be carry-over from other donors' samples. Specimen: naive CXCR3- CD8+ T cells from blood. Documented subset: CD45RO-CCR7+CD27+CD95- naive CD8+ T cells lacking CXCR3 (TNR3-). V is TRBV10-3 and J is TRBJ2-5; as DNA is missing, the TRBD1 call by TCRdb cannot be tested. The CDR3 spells CAISETGARETQYF.